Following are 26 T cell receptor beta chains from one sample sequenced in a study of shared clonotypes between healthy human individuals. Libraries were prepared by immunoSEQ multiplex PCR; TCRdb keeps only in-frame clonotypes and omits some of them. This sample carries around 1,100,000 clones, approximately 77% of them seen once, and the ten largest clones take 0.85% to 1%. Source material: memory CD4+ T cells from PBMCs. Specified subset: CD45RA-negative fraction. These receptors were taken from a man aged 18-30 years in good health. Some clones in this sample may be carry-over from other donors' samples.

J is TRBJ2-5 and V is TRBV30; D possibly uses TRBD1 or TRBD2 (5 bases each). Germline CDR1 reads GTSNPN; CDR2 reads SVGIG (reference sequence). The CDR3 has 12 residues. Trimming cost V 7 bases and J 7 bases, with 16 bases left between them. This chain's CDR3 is CALTARGGTQYF. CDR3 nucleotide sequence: TGTGCCTTGACGGCGAGGGGTGGGACCCAGTACTTC.

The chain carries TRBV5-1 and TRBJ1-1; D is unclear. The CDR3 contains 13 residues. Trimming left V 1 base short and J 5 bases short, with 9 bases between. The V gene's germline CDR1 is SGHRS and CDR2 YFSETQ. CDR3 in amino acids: CASSLRERTEAFF. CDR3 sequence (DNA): TGCGCCAGCAGCTTGAGGGAAAGGACTGAAGCTTTCTTT.

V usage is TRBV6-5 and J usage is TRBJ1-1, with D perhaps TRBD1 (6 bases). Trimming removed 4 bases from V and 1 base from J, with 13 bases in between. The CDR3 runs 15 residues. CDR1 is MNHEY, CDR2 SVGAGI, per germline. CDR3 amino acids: CASSSVGRGNTEAFF. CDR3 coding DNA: TGTGCCAGCAGTTCCGTGGGCAGGGGGAACACTGAAGCTTTCTTT.

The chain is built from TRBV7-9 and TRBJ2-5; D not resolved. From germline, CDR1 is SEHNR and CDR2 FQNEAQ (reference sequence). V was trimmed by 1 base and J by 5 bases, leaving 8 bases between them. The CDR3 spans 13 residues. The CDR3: CASSLDSRETQYF. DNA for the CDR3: TGTGCCAGCAGCTTAGACAGCCGGGAGACCCAGTACTTC.

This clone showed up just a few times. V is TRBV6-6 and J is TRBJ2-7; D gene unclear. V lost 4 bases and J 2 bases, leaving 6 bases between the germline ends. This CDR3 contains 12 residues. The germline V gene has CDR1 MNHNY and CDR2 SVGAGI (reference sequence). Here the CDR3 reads CASSFRTYEQYF. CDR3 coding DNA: TGTGCCAGCAGTTTCCGGACCTACGAGCAGTACTTC.

In DNA, the CDR3 is TGTGCCAGCAGCAAATCTTTCGGGAACTATAACTATGGCTACACCTTC. Protein product: CASSKSFGNYNYGYTF. The chain uses TRBV7-3 and TRBJ1-2; no clear D gene. CDR3 size: 16 residues. Trimming left V 5 bases short and J 1 base short, with 17 bases between. Per germline, CDR1 SGHTA and CDR2 FQGTGA.

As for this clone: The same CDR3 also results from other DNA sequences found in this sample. For the CDR3, the DNA is TGTGCCAGCAGCTTCATCATGAACACTGAAGCTTTCTTT. This gives the protein CASSFIMNTEAFF. The V and J genes are TRBV7-2 and TRBJ1-1; the D is unclear. The CDR3 is made up of 13 amino acids. Trimming removed 3 bases at V and 0 bases at J, with 5 bases between. Germline V gene lookup returns CDR1 SGHTA and CDR2 FQGNSA.

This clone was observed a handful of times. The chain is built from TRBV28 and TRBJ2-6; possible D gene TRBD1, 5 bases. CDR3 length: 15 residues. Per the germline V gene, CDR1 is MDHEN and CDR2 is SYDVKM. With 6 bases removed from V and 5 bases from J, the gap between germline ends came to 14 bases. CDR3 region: CASRDVQVRANVLTF. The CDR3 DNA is TGTGCCAGCAGGGACGTACAGGTCCGGGCCAACGTCCTGACTTTC.

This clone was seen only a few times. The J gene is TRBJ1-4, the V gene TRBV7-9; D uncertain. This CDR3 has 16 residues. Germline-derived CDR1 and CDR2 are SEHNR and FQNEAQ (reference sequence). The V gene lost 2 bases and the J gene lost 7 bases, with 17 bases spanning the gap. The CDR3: CASSLKSGVLGEKLFF. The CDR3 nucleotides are TGTGCCAGCAGCTTAAAGTCTGGGGTGTTGGGTGAAAAACTGTTTTTT.

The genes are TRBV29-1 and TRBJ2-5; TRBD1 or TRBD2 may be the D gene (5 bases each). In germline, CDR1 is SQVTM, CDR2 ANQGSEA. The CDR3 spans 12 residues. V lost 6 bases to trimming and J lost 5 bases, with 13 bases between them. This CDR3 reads CSVTGTRETQYF. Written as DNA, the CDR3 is TGCAGCGTGACCGGGACGCGGGAGACCCAGTACTTC. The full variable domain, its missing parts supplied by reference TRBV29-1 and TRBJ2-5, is SAVISQKPSRDICQRGTSLTIQCQVDSQVTMMFWYRQQPGQSLTLIATANQGSEATYESGFVIDKFPISRPNLTFSTLTVSNMSPEDSSIYLCSVTGTRETQYFGPGTRLLVL.

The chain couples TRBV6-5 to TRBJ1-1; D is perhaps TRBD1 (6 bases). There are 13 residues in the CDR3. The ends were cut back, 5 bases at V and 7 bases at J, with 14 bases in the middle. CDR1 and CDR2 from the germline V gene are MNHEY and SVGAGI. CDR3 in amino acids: CASSITGIHEAFF. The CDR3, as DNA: TGTGCCAGCAGTATAACAGGGATTCATGAAGCTTTCTTT.

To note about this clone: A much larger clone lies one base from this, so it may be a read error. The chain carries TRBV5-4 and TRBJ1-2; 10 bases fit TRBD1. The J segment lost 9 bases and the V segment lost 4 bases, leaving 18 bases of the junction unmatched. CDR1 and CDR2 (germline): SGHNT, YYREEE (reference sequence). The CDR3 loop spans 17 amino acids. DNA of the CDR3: TGTGCCAGCAGCGATTCGGGGACAGGGGTCAATAGTGATAGCTACACCTTC. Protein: CASSDSGTGVNSDSYTF.

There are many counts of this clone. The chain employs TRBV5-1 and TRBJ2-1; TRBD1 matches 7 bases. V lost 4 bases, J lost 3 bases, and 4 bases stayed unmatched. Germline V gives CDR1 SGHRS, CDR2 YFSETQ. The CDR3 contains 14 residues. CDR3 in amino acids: CASSEGADYNEQFF. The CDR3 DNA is TGCGCCAGCAGCGAGGGGGCGGACTACAATGAGCAGTTCTTC.

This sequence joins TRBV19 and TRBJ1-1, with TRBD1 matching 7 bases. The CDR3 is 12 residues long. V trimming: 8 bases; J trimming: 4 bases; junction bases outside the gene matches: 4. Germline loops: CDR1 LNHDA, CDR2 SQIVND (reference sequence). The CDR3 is CASGTGVTEAFF. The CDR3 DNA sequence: TGTGCCAGTGGTACAGGGGTCACTGAAGCTTTCTTT.

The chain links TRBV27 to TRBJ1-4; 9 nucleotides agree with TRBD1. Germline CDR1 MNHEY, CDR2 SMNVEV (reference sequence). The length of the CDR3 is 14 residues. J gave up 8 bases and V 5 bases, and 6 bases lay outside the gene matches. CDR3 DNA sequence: TGTGCCAGCAGTCCGCCGGGACAGGGAGAAAAACTGTTTTTT. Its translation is CASSPPGQGEKLFF.

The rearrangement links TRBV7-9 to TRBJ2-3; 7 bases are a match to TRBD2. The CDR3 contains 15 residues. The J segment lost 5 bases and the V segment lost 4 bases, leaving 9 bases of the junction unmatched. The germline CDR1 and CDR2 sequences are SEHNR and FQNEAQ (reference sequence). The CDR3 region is CASSSRAGAGDTQYF. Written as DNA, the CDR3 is TGTGCCAGCAGCTCACGGGCGGGAGCAGGAGATACGCAGTATTTT.

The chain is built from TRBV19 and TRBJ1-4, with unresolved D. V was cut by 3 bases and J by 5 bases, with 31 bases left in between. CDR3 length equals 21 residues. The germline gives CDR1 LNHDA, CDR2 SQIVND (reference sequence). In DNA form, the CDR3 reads TGTGCCAGTAGTATCGAGTTCGGAGTTCCCAGAACCTTACTACCGAATGAAAAACTGTTTTTT. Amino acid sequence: CASSIEFGVPRTLLPNEKLFF.

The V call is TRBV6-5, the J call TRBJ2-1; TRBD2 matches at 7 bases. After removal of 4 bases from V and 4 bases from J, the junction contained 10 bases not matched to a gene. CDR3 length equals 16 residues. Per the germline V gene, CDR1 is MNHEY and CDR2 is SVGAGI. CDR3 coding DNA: TGTGCCAGCAGTTCTCCCGGGCTCGGGGGGTACAATGAGCAGTTCTTC. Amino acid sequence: CASSSPGLGGYNEQFF.

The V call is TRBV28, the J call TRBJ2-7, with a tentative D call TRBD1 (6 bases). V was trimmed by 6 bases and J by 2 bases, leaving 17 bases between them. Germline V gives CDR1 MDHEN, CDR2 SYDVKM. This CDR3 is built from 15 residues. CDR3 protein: CASRLQGAPAYEQYF. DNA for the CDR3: TGTGCCAGCAGGTTACAGGGTGCGCCTGCCTACGAGCAGTACTTC.

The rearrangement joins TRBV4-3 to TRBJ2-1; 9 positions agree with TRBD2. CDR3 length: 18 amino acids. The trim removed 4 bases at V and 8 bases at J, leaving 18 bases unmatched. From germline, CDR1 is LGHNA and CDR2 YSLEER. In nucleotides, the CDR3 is TGCGCCAGCAGCCGAAATTGGTTTTTTAGGACTAGCGCCGATGAGCAGTTCTTC. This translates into CASSRNWFFRTSADEQFF.

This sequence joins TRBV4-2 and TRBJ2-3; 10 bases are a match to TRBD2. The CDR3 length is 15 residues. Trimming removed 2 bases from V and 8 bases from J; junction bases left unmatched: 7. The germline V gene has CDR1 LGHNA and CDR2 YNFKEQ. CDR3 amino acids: CASSQSTSGYSTQYF. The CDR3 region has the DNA TGTGCCAGCAGCCAATCGACTAGCGGGTATAGTACGCAGTATTTT.

This CDR3 is CASSSSPGPISGNTIYF. Here the CDR3 DNA reads TGTGCCAGCAGCTCCAGTCCGGGACCGATCTCTGGAAACACCATATATTTT. The chain combines TRBV7-7 with TRBJ1-3; a weak D match, TRBD1 (5 bases). Trimming took off 4 bases at V and 0 bases at J, with 16 bases between the two ends. CDR3 length equals 17 residues. CDR1 SSHAT and CDR2 FNYEAQ come from the germline V gene (reference sequence).

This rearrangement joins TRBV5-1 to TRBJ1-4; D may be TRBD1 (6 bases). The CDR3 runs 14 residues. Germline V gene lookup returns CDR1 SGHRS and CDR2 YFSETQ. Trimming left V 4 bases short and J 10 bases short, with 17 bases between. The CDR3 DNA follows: TGCGCCAGCAGCCCCACCACAGGGATCGGAAAACTGTTTTTT. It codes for CASSPTTGIGKLFF. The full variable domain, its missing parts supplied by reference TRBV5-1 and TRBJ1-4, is KAGVTQTPRYLIKTRGQQVTLSCSPISGHRSVSWYQQTPGQGLQFLFEYFSETQRNKGNFPGRFSGRQFSNSRSEMNVSTLELGDSALYLCASSPTTGIGKLFFGSGTQLSVL.

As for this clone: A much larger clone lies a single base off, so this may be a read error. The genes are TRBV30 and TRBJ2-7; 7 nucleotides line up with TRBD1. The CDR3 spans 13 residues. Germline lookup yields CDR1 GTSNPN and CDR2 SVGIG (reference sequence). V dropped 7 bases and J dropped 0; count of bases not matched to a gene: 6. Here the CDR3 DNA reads TGTGCCTACCGGGACAGTGGCTCCTACGAGCAGTACTTC. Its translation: CAYRDSGSYEQYF.

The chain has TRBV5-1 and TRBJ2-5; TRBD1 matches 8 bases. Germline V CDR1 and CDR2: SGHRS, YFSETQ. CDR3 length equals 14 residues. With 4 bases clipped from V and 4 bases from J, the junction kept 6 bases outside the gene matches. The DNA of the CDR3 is TGCGCCAGCAGCAGCGGACAGGGAGGAGAGACCCAGTACTTC. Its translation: CASSSGQGGETQYF.

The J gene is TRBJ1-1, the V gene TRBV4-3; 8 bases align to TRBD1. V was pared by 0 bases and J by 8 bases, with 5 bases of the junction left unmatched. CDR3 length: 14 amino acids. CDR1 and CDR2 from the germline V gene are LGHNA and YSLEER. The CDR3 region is CASSQDRRTGEAFF. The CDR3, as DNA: TGCGCCAGCAGCCAAGATAGAAGGACAGGGGAAGCTTTCTTT.